This passage covers 7 T cell receptor beta chains from one sample sequenced in a study of blood T cells in healthy people across ages. The authors ran a second PCR of about 6 to 12 cycles using a sample-barcoded 5' primer and a J-beta primer mix. TCRdb re-analysed the 5' RACE reads in MiXCR, keeping a single row per CDR3 protein. Here the sample spans roughly 1,500,000 distinct CDR3 sequences, about 35% being singletons. Sequencing was performed on blood. The receptors derive from a woman younger than 45 in good health.

The table lists this clonotype with many counts. The chain carries TRBV10-3 and TRBJ2-3, with D unresolved. The germline V gene has CDR1 ENHRY and CDR2 SYGVKD. With 11 bases removed from V and 2 bases from J, the gap between germline ends came to 11 bases. The CDR3 totals 12 residues. CDR3 in DNA: TGTGCCGCCAGGAAAGACACAGATACGCAGTATTTT. This gives the protein CAARKDTDTQYF.

The chain links TRBV7-8 to TRBJ1-5, with 9 bases that match TRBD1. The CDR3 length is 16 residues. In germline, CDR1 is SGHVS, CDR2 FQNEAQ. The V and J ends lost 5 bases and 4 bases, in that order; junction bases with no gene match: 9. CDR3 DNA sequence: TGTGCCAGCAGCCCCTTGGGGGGACAGGGAAATCAGCCCCAGCATTTT. Amino acid sequence: CASSPLGGQGNQPQHF.

This clonotype was observed a handful of times. V usage is TRBV7-2 and J usage is TRBJ2-1; a weak D match, TRBD2 (6 bases). CDR1 and CDR2 from the germline V gene are SGHTA and FQGNSA. V was trimmed by 3 bases and J by 8 bases, leaving 17 bases between them. CDR3 length equals 15 residues. The CDR3 sequence: CASSFGRGLGHEQFF. Written as DNA, the CDR3 is TGTGCCAGCAGCTTTGGGCGGGGTCTAGGGCATGAGCAGTTCTTC.

Many counts were recorded for this clonotype. The chain couples TRBV10-3 to TRBJ2-5; TRBD1 is a possible D gene (5 bases). The V gene lost 2 bases and the J gene lost 5 bases, with 9 bases spanning the gap. Per the germline V gene, CDR1 is ENHRY and CDR2 is SYGVKD. The CDR3 has 13 amino acids. The CDR3: CAISEGARETQYF. The DNA for the CDR3 is TGTGCCATCAGTGAGGGGGCTCGCGAGACCCAGTACTTC.

The CDR3 loop is CASIGSEGLPYEQYF. The DNA for the CDR3 is TGTGCCAGCATAGGGAGTGAGGGCCTCCCCTACGAGCAGTACTTC. The V gene is TRBV6-2 or TRBV6-3, the J gene TRBJ2-7; D possibly corresponds to TRBD2 (5 bases). The V and J ends lost 7 bases and 2 bases respectively, with 18 bases between them. Per germline, CDR1 MNHEY and CDR2 SVGEGT. The CDR3 has 15 amino acids.

A word on this clonotype: This may be a read error, as it is one base from a much larger clone. The CDR3 nucleotides read TGTGCCAGCAGCTTGGGTGAGGGCCGCGCAGATACGCAGTATTTT. Protein: CASSLGEGRADTQYF. This chain joins TRBV12-3 or TRBV12-4 and TRBJ2-3; TRBD2 might be the D (5 bases). CDR3 length: 15 residues. Trimming stripped 6 bases from V and 4 bases from J, with 17 bases between.

As regards this clonotype: A much larger clone differs by one base, so this may be a read error. This chain connects TRBV9 to TRBJ1-3; no definite D call. The germline V and J ends were trimmed by 5 bases and 8 bases, with 14 bases remaining between them. The CDR3 covers 13 residues. Germline V gene lookup returns CDR1 SGDLS and CDR2 YYNGEE. In DNA form, the CDR3 reads TGTGCCAGCAGTGCCAATCTGGAGGACACCATATATTTT. It is translated as CASSANLEDTIYF.